Described below is a single T cell receptor (beta chain) sequence and its context. This sample is drawn from a study of shared clonotypes between healthy human individuals. Germline assignment: CDR1 SGHTA and CDR2 FQGNSA. V shed 7 bases and J 10 bases; nucleotides not matched to a gene: 16. CDR3 length: 16 residues. TCRdb's copy holds only in-frame clones and misses some; the assay was immunoSEQ multiplex PCR. This table has 2 million to 2.5 million clones, 92% appearing once. Division of CD4+ cells produced a CD45RA+ naive subset and a CD45RA-negative memory subset. This rearrangement joins TRBV7-2 to TRBJ2-1; 10 nucleotides align to TRBD2. The source material was naive CD4+ T cells from PBMCs. The subset denotes: CD45RA+ positively selected. This receptor was obtained from a man younger than 30 in good health. Some clones in this sample may be carry-over from other donors' samples. The CDR3 coding sequence is TGTGCCAGCAACTCTCGAACTAGCGGGGCCGTTGGGGAGCAGTTCTTC. This encodes CASNSRTSGAVGEQFF.